This T cell receptor beta chain was sequenced in a study of cytomegalovirus exposure and HLA in healthy donors (dated by TCRdb to about 2017). For the study in its entirety: According to a later analysis, the roughly 120 validation repertoires were produced on the same platform as the approximately 610 repertoires of the first cohort. The study aimed to test whether cataloging public T cell receptors could reveal signatures of past pathogen exposure. The study combined high-throughput TCR immunosequencing, statistical association of individual TCRs with disease status, and machine learning to predict cytomegalovirus infection status. In addition to the first cohort of approximately 670 subjects, a separate validation cohort of approximately 110 different subjects was used. What the work shows at the level of the full study, not this receptor alone: The classifier was reported to diagnose cytomegalovirus status with high specificity and sensitivity in both the original and validation cohorts. In a later analysis, TCRs clustered in the first cohort were found to also tend to co-occur in the roughly 130 validation repertoires, with around 94% of cluster scores above 0. In the study, approximately 160 TCR beta chains were listed as associated with cytomegalovirus. While some public TCRs were present in many individuals, most TCR sequences turned up only very rarely across donors. A later analysis had no HLA typing for the validation cohort, so co-occurrence there was scored across all 130 or so repertoires. It was suggested by the authors that the approach could potentially be generalized to other disease states and immunological phenotypes. A few of the identified cytomegalovirus-associated TCR beta chains were confirmed in vitro to be specific for cytomegalovirus antigens.

About this clone: It lacks a known antigen. Per-nucleotide qualities are absent, and no much larger clonotype sits a single base away.

There are 15 amino acids in the CDR3, from cysteine to phenylalanine inclusive. The only DNA kept is the CDR3, 45 bases in frame from the first base. From a lookup of the germline V gene (reference sequence), CDR1 and CDR2 are SGHNT and YYREEE. A distance of 13 bases separates the germline ends of V and J, which lose 1 base and 3 bases respectively. Libraries were constructed by the immunoSEQ multiplex PCR assay. In the paper's pipeline: A statistical classification framework was built to diagnose cytomegalovirus status from the catalog of TCR beta chain sequences. What TCRdb holds here is the immuneACCESS table cut down to in-frame rearrangements. Part of the clones is not present; checked against another copy, under half of the missing clones reflect an unresolved V gene, and the others are unexplained. That table supplies the V and J calls and clone size; D and trimming were determined from the DNA. Present in this sample are 95,000 to 120,000 clones, under 97% of which were seen just once. 0.67% of the sample is in the top ten clones.

Separate from the approximately 730-subject first cohort, the validation cohort of 120 subjects was the group to which the donors belonged. This clonotype was obtained from a woman between 18 and 30 years old in good health and CMV-seronegative. Material for sequencing was PBMCs. In this chain, TRBV5-4 is recombined with TRBJ1-2; TRBD1 is perhaps the D gene, given 5 matching bases. For the CDR3, the sequence is CASSLQGYEDYGYTF. The bases read TGTGCCAGCAGCTTGCAGGGATACGAAGACTATGGCTACACCTTC.